Shown below are 26 T cell receptor beta chains from a single sample sequenced in a study of blood T cells in healthy people across ages. Through a sample-barcoded 5' primer and a J-beta primer mix, a second PCR was run for about 6 to 11 cycles. MiXCR was run by TCRdb on the 5' RACE reads, yielding one entry per CDR3 protein. The sample carries about 840,000 distinct CDR3 sequences, just under 30% recorded once. This same sample was also part of a study on T cells of mothers and their children.

Sequencing was performed on blood. Receptor source: a woman in her thirties or forties in good health.

Note on this clonotype: Given a much more abundant clone one base away, this may be a read error. The chain couples TRBV6-2 or TRBV6-3 to TRBJ2-1; either TRBD1 or TRBD2 may supply D (7 bases each). This CDR3 has 15 residues. The ends were cut back, 5 bases at V and 10 bases at J, with 21 bases in the middle. Germline V gene sequence: CDR1 MNHEY, CDR2 SVGEGT. CDR3 amino acids: CASSPGGQRDYEQFF. The CDR3 DNA reads as TGTGCCAGCAGTCCCGGGGGACAGAGGGACTACGAGCAGTTCTTC.

This clonotype was recorded many times. The genes are TRBV6-6 and TRBJ2-5; TRBD1 is a possible D gene (5 bases). Germline-derived CDR1 and CDR2 are MNHNY and SVGAGI (reference sequence). This CDR3 region has 17 residues. V was clipped by 0 bases and J by 0 bases, with 14 bases between them. CDR3 amino acids: CASSYSSSVGDQETQYF. CDR3 bases: TGTGCCAGCAGTTACTCGAGTTCGGTAGGGGACCAAGAGACCCAGTACTTC.

The chain has TRBV12-3 or TRBV12-4 and TRBJ1-6, with no clear D. The CDR3 totals 14 residues. Trimming took 4 bases from V and 6 from J, leaving 10 bases between them. The CDR3 coding sequence is TGTGCCAGCAGTTCCCAAATGGGTAATTCACCCCTCCACTTT. Translating it yields CASSSQMGNSPLHF.

This clonotype was counted many times. The V and J genes are TRBV7-9 and TRBJ1-5; D may be TRBD1 (6 bases). Trimming took off 5 bases at V and 5 bases at J, with 13 bases between the two ends. The CDR3 totals 14 residues. Germline V gene data show CDR1 as SEHNR and CDR2 as FQNEAQ (reference sequence). As DNA, the CDR3 is TGTGCCAGCAGCCAAGGGGGTAAATATCAGCCCCAGCATTTT. Its translation: CASSQGGKYQPQHF.

The table lists this clonotype with a few counts. The V call is TRBV4-1, the J call TRBJ2-1; unclear D gene. Looked up from germline, CDR1 is MGHRA and CDR2 is YSYEKL. Trimming took 3 bases from V and 4 from J, leaving 4 bases between them. The CDR3 length is 12 residues. In nucleotides, the CDR3 is TGCGCCAGCAGCCATAATTACAATGAGCAGTTCTTC. It translates to CASSHNYNEQFF.

This clonotype was detected a few times. The chain couples TRBV7-9 to TRBJ2-7, with no clear D. The V and J ends lost 3 bases and 7 bases respectively, with 10 bases between them. This CDR3 contains 12 residues. Germline V gene lookup returns CDR1 SEHNR and CDR2 FQNEAQ (reference sequence). The chain's CDR3 is CASSFTDLEQYF. DNA for the CDR3: TGTGCCAGCAGCTTTACTGACCTAGAGCAGTACTTC.

This clonotype was picked up many times. This chain uses TRBV29-1 with TRBJ2-7, with a weak D call TRBD2 (7 bases). Looked up from germline, CDR1 is SQVTM and CDR2 is ANQGSEA. This CDR3 spans 15 amino acids. The V and J ends lost 2 bases and 6 bases respectively, with 20 bases between them. The CDR3 spells CSVETLTGPGGEQYF. CDR3 bases: TGCAGCGTTGAAACCCTGACAGGCCCGGGGGGCGAGCAGTACTTC.

Only a few counts were recorded for this clonotype. The rearrangement links TRBV7-2 to TRBJ2-5, with D possibly being TRBD2 (5 bases). Germline lookup yields CDR1 SGHTA and CDR2 FQGNSA. Trimming took 1 base from V and 5 from J, leaving 14 bases between them. CDR3 length: 15 residues. The CDR3 here is CASSLGTPPRETQYF. The CDR3 DNA follows: TGTGCCAGCAGCTTAGGGACTCCGCCGAGGGAGACCCAGTACTTC.

The CDR3 spells CASSEGGTVEQYF. Written as DNA, the CDR3 is TGTGCCAGCAGTGAAGGAGGGACAGTCGAGCAGTACTTC. This chain joins TRBV2 and TRBJ2-7; TRBD1 matches 7 bases. J was trimmed by 6 bases and V by 1 base; bases with no gene match: 3. The CDR3 contains 13 residues. The germline gives CDR1 SNHLY, CDR2 FYNNEI.

This clonotype was observed a handful of times. This chain joins TRBV7-2 and TRBJ2-3; unclear D gene. The CDR3 has 13 residues. Between the trimmed V and J ends, which lost 5 bases and 3 bases, there was a span of 9 bases. Per the germline V gene, CDR1 is SGHTA and CDR2 is FQGNSA. The CDR3: CASSRAVTDTQYF. CDR3 in DNA: TGTGCCAGCAGCCGGGCTGTAACAGATACGCAGTATTTT. Filled out from reference TRBV7-2 and TRBJ2-3, the complete variable domain reads GAGVSQSPSNKVTEKGKDVELRCDPISGHTALYWYRQSLGQGLEFLIYFQGNSAPDKSGLPSDRFSAERTGGSVSTLTIQRTQQEDSAVYLCASSRAVTDTQYFGPGTRLTVL.

This clonotype was observed a few times. A much larger clone differs from this one at a single base, so this may be a read error. The chain employs TRBV20-1 and TRBJ2-5, with D possibly matching TRBD2 (5 bases). With 6 bases removed from V and 11 bases from J, the gap between germline ends came to 13 bases. This CDR3 has 10 amino acids. Germline assignment: CDR1 DFQATT and CDR2 SNEGSKA (reference sequence). CDR3 sequence (DNA): TGCAGTGCATTCGCGGGCAAGCAGTACTTC. It yields the protein CSAFAGKQYF.

A remark on this clonotype: One junction end does not reproduce the germline sequence, and a read error may be involved. This chain uses TRBV6-5 with TRBJ2-6; tentatively, D is TRBD2 (5 bases). The length of the CDR3 is 16 residues. The germline gives CDR1 MNHEY, CDR2 SVGAGI. The CDR3 bases are TGTGCCAGCAGTTACTCGACGGACTCTGGGGTCAACGTCCTGACTTTC. It codes for CASSYSTDSGVNVLTF.

The chain recombines TRBV7-2 with TRBJ2-7; 7 bases fit TRBD2. V trimming: 10 bases; J trimming: 6 bases; junction bases outside the gene matches: 9. The CDR3 is made up of 12 amino acids. Per the germline V gene, CDR1 is SGHTA and CDR2 is FQGNSA. In DNA form, the CDR3 reads TGTGCCAACCCAAGGGGAGGGGTCGAGCAGTACTTC. Translated, it gives CANPRGGVEQYF.

This clonotype is medium-sized in the sample. V is TRBV4-1 and J is TRBJ1-1; 9 bases are shared with TRBD1. The V segment lost 3 bases and the J segment 4 bases; nucleotides outside the gene matches: 9. From germline, CDR1 is MGHRA and CDR2 YSYEKL. The CDR3 is 16 amino acids. The CDR3 coding sequence is TGCGCCAGCAGCCACGGCCCGGGACAGGGATCCACTGAAGCTTTCTTT. This gives the protein CASSHGPGQGSTEAFF.

The chain joins TRBV27 to TRBJ2-7; tentative D call: TRBD1 (5 bases). This CDR3 has 15 residues. Germline V gene sequence: CDR1 MNHEY, CDR2 SMNVEV (reference sequence). Between the trimmed V and J ends, which lost 3 bases and 1 base, there was a span of 13 bases. The CDR3 DNA reads TGTGCCAGCAGTTTGAAGTGGGCAGGGTCCTACGAGCAGTACTTC. Translating gives CASSLKWAGSYEQYF.

This clonotype has more than one count but fewer than ten. The V and J genes are TRBV6-2 or TRBV6-3 and TRBJ2-7; 7 nucleotides line up with TRBD1. The germline gives CDR1 MNHEY, CDR2 SVGEGT. V was clipped by 4 bases and J by 1 base; unmatched bases: 7. This CDR3 has 15 amino acids. CDR3 in DNA: TGTGCCAGCAGTTTAACAGGGGTACCTTCCTACGAGCAGTACTTC. This gives the protein CASSLTGVPSYEQYF.

Only a few counts were recorded for this clonotype. The chain joins TRBV5-1 to TRBJ1-2; possible D gene TRBD1, 5 bases. The germline V and J ends were trimmed by 0 bases and 6 bases, with 12 bases remaining between them. This CDR3 region has 14 residues. Germline V lookup: CDR1 SGHRS, CDR2 YFSETQ. Here the CDR3 DNA reads TGCGCCAGCAGCTTGGAGGGGAGTGGAAATGGCTACACCTTC. Encoded protein: CASSLEGSGNGYTF.

This clonotype was seen a few times. For the CDR3, the DNA is TGCGCCAGCAGCCAATTGACCGGGACTTCCAATGAGCAGTTCTTC. This translates into CASSQLTGTSNEQFF. The chain joins TRBV4-1 to TRBJ2-1; a possible D gene is TRBD2 (6 bases). V was trimmed by 2 bases and J by 6 bases, leaving 14 bases between them. The CDR3 consists of 15 residues. From germline, CDR1 is MGHRA and CDR2 YSYEKL.

As to this clonotype: Possible read error: a much larger clone is one base away. The rearrangement links TRBV7-2 to TRBJ2-5; D perhaps matches TRBD2 (5 bases). Matching the DNA end better, TRBJ2-1 makes the J call doubtful. CDR1 and CDR2 from the germline V gene are SGHTA and FQGNSA. The CDR3 has 13 amino acids. DNA of the CDR3: TGTGCCAGCAGCTTAGTAGCGCAAGAGACCCAGTTCTTC. This codes for CASSLVAQETQFF.

The J gene is TRBJ1-6, the V gene TRBV29-1; possible D gene TRBD1, 5 bases. This CDR3 is built from 13 residues. V was clipped by 6 bases and J by 7 bases, with 13 bases between them. CDR1 and CDR2 from the germline V gene are SQVTM and ANQGSEA. This CDR3 reads CSVRDQGNSPLHF. DNA of the CDR3: TGCAGCGTCCGGGACCAAGGCAATTCACCCCTCCACTTT.

This clonotype was counted at least ten times. The chain employs TRBV2 and TRBJ2-7; 13 bases align to TRBD2. The V segment lost 6 bases and the J segment 3 bases; nucleotides outside the gene matches: 5. From germline, CDR1 is SNHLY and CDR2 FYNNEI. This CDR3 has 15 residues. The CDR3 region has the DNA TGTGCCAGCAGGGAACTAGCGGGGGGGAACTACGAGCAGTACTTC. It translates to CASRELAGGNYEQYF.

Ten or more counts support this clonotype. The CDR3 loop is CSAHTDTQYF. The CDR3 DNA reads as TGCAGTGCTCACACAGATACGCAGTATTTT. The chain combines TRBV20-1 with TRBJ2-3; D gene ambiguous. Per the germline V gene, CDR1 is DFQATT and CDR2 is SNEGSKA (reference sequence). Trimming removed 5 bases from V and 2 bases from J, with 2 bases in between. This CDR3 has 10 residues.

The J gene is TRBJ1-3, the V gene TRBV7-8; 8 bases are a match to TRBD1. Germline CDR1 reads SGHVS; CDR2 reads FQNEAQ. V dropped 2 bases and J dropped 0; count of bases not matched to a gene: 3. This CDR3 is 16 amino acids long. CDR3 region: CASSLTGGNSGNTIYF. For the CDR3, the DNA is TGTGCCAGCAGCTTAACAGGGGGAAACTCTGGAAACACCATATATTTT.

A note on this clonotype: The DNA is omitted, as the CDR3 cannot be located on it reliably, and the CDR3 follows TCRdb's listing. This sequence joins TRBV5-1 and TRBJ1-1; the D segment call TRBD1 is taken from the table without a DNA check. CDR1 is SGHRS and CDR2 is YFSETQ in the germline V gene. The CDR3 sequence runs 14 residues, both termini included. This CDR3 is CASSCFGPGTEAFF.

This clonotype was seen a handful of times. V gene TRBV28 combines with J gene TRBJ2-7; perhaps TRBD1 as D (6 bases). In germline, CDR1 is MDHEN, CDR2 SYDVKM. The CDR3 totals 15 residues. V was shortened by 5 bases and J by 4 bases, with 18 bases between the two germline ends. CDR3 residues: CASSPQAGARYEQYF. The CDR3 nucleotides are TGTGCCAGCAGTCCCCAAGCAGGGGCGAGGTACGAGCAGTACTTC.

This clonotype was seen a few times. The V gene is TRBV7-9, the J gene TRBJ2-1; 9 bases map to TRBD1. J was trimmed by 13 bases and V by 1 base; bases with no gene match: 2. The CDR3 runs 12 residues. The germline V gene encodes CDR1 SEHNR and CDR2 FQNEAQ (reference sequence). CDR3 amino acids: CASSLGTGDQFF. The CDR3 DNA follows: TGTGCCAGCAGCTTAGGGACAGGGGACCAGTTCTTC.